This T cell receptor (beta chain) originates from a study of blood T cell repertoires in COVID-19 (dated by TCRdb to the early 2020s). At the level of the whole study: Samples from collaborators originated in the United States, Italy and Spain and spanned both the acute and convalescent phases of COVID-19. The material from the prospective study consisted of cDNA or gDNA derived from T cells, B-cell-depleted T cells, or PBMCs. Deeply sampled blood TCRbeta repertoires from subjects exposed to, actively infected with, or recovered from COVID-19 were included in the dataset. The repertoires were released in a freely available public database meant as a resource for research on the immune response to SARS-CoV-2. Samples were obtained from the ongoing ImmuneRACE study (first 160 participants) and from approximately 1,200 subjects provided by 6 global collaborators. Nearly every sample came with metadata listing a de-identified subject ID, COVID-19 status, age in years and sex. Where available, HLA class I and class II types were taken from metadata supplied by the sample provider and were not determined by assay-based typing.

One collaborating source in Seattle enrolled patients while the patients were actively infected and followed the patients over time throughout the course of disease. Collaborating institutions collected whole blood in K2EDTA tubes following their own protocols. For TCRbeta analysis, collaborators shipped samples as frozen whole blood, isolated PBMCs, or DNA extracted from either of those sample types. TCRbeta CDR3 regions were amplified from genomic DNA using the immunoSEQ Assay, a bias-controlled multiplex PCR. The authors' pipeline ran thus. The number of nucleated cells in each sample was estimated from the amplification of reference gene primers within the assay. To quantify the absolute abundance of each unique TCRbeta CDR3 rearrangement, sequence reads were collapsed and filtered. For each sample, productive Simpson clonality was calculated by taking the square root of Simpson's diversity index across productive rearrangements. TCRdb carries this immuneACCESS record with in-frame sequences only. Its versions omit some clonotypes, under half of them owing to an unresolved V gene in the studies checked, with the rest unexplained. D and trimming come from the DNA, and the V and J calls and clone size come from that table. Within this sample are 180,000 or so clones, with roughly 84% of them counted one time only. The ten largest account for around a sixth of the sample.

Results the study describes overall, beyond this receptor: The quantity of clinical and demographic metadata differed by source and by participant and was supplied without curation.

Here V drops 6 bases and J drops 1 base, and the junction holds 5 bases not matched to any gene. Counted from cysteine to phenylalanine, this CDR3 has 14 amino acids. The only DNA kept is the CDR3, 42 bases in frame from the first base. The CDR1 and CDR2 encoded by the germline V gene are SNHLY and FYNNEI. For this clone: No cognate antigen has been identified for it. Base qualities are not provided; no much larger clone lies one nucleotide away.

This sequence was found in a person aged 70 to 85 with COVID-19, enrolled during active disease. Source material: peripheral blood. The chain employs TRBV2 and TRBJ1-2; 7 bases in between match TRBD1. The DNA is TGTGCCAGCAGACAGGGGCGAGGTAACTATGGCTACACCTTC. The resulting protein is CASRQGRGNYGYTF.